This TCR beta chain was sequenced in a study of blood T cell repertoires in COVID-19. The count of this clone is one. An end of the junction differs from the germline gene, which may be a read error. Researchers sorted participants into cohorts using their self-reported clinical history. Among Cohort 3 donors, those recovered had two negative PCRs, clearance, or symptom resolution. The CDR3 is made up of 15 amino acids. Germline V gives CDR1 SGDLS, CDR2 YYNGEE. Sequencing was performed with immunoSEQ multiplex PCR; in TCRdb, only in-frame clones are kept and a portion is missing. This table has about 400,000 clones, around 92% appearing once.

Material: PBMCs or T cells enriched from blood (not recorded which). The clonotype comes from a woman aged 25-40 years who had recovered from COVID-19. The chain couples TRBV9 to TRBJ2-5; 10 bases are a match to TRBD2. CDR3 DNA sequence: TGTGCCAGCAGCGCCAGCCGACTAGCGGGTGACTCCATGCACTTC. Protein product: CASSASRLAGDSMHF.